A selection of T cell receptor beta chains follows, all from one sample in a study of beta chain features in type 1 diabetes. Only in-frame clones appear in the TCRdb table, and some are missing; sequencing was by immunoSEQ multiplex PCR. The profile covers 150,000 to 170,000 clones, with 8.1% appearing a single time and less than 0.85% taken by the ten largest. The material sequenced was central memory CD4+ T cells from blood. Every receptor here comes from a man aged 18-30 years in good health. The CDR3 runs from the conserved cysteine through the conserved F or W. A D gene is named only where the DNA matches it firmly. A clone size is listed for some rows: how often the clone was seen (once, few, many), or a class if it is expanded.

v_call	clone_size	j_call	d_call	cdr3_aa	cdr3_nt
TRBV5-1	many	TRBJ2-5	.	CASSRLGHWQETQYF	TGCGCCAGCAGCCGCCTGGGACACTGGCAAGAGACCCAGTACTTC
TRBV4-2	.	TRBJ2-4	TRBD1	CASSSQGATKNIQYF	TGTGCCAGCAGCAGTCAGGGGGCGACCAAAAACATTCAGTACTTC
TRBV30	few	TRBJ1-2	.	CAWSVGRNYGYTF	TGTGCCTGGAGTGTAGGGAGAAACTATGGCTACACCTTC
TRBV29-1	many	TRBJ2-7	.	CSAIDNSYYEQYF	TGCAGCGCCATTGACAACAGCTACTACGAGCAGTACTTC
TRBV5-5	.	TRBJ1-5	.	CASSLSLLNWSPQHF	TGTGCCAGCAGCCTAAGTCTCTTAAATTGGAGTCCCCAGCATTTT
TRBV7-9	.	TRBJ2-3	TRBD2	CASSGGRVTDTQYF	TGTGCCAGCAGCGGAGGGAGGGTAACAGATACGCAGTATTTT
TRBV9	few	TRBJ2-7	.	CASSATWRLPPEQYF	TGTGCCAGCAGCGCGACGTGGAGGCTGCCCCCTGAGCAGTACTTC
TRBV7-9	.	TRBJ2-1	TRBD2	CASSLVAGADNEQFF	TGTGCCAGCAGCTTGGTAGCGGGGGCCGACAATGAGCAGTTCTTC
TRBV5-1	few	TRBJ1-2	.	CASSLDREYGYTF	TGCGCCAGCAGCTTGGACAGGGAATATGGCTACACCTTC
TRBV18	many	TRBJ2-2	.	CASSTGGTGELFF	TGTGCCAGCTCAACCGGGGGCACCGGGGAGCTGTTTTTT
TRBV30	.	TRBJ2-5	.	CAWSVQGQETQYF	TGTGCCTGGAGTGTACAGGGACAAGAGACCCAGTACTTC
TRBV7-2	.	TRBJ2-3	.	CASSLLLKTQYF	TGTGCCAGCAGTCTACTACTTAAGACGCAGTATTTT
TRBV30	.	TRBJ1-3	.	CAWSVPRSSGNTIYF	TGTGCCTGGAGTGTACCTAGAAGCTCTGGAAACACCATATATTTT
TRBV5-8	few	TRBJ2-7	TRBD1	CASRVTGGSYEQYF	TGTGCCAGCAGGGTTACAGGGGGCTCATACGAGCAGTACTTC
TRBV11-2	few	TRBJ2-7	TRBD2	CASSSLAVRSYEQYF	TGTGCCAGCAGCTCTCTAGCGGTTCGCTCCTACGAGCAGTACTTC
TRBV29-1	.	TRBJ1-1	.	CSGYRVNTEAFF	TGCAGCGGCTACCGGGTGAACACTGAAGCTTTCTTT
TRBV30	.	TRBJ1-1	TRBD1	CAWHLRGGFGTEAFF	TGTGCCTGGCACCTCAGAGGGGGCTTCGGCACTGAAGCTTTCTTT
TRBV7-2	many	TRBJ2-1	.	CASTSDRNNEQFF	TGTGCCAGCACCTCGGACAGAAACAATGAGCAGTTCTTC
TRBV30	many	TRBJ1-1	.	CAWMIAANTEAFF	TGTGCCTGGATGATAGCGGCGAACACTGAAGCTTTCTTT
TRBV20-1	.	TRBJ2-7	TRBD2	CSAGRGYEQYF	TGCAGTGCTGGGCGGGGGTACGAGCAGTACTTC